These T cell receptor beta chains were read from a single sample in a study of blood T cells in healthy people across ages. TCRdb independently ran MiXCR on the 5' RACE reads; one entry per CDR3 protein. The table has some 1,500,000 distinct CDR3 sequences, 35% to 45% seen once. The specimen sequenced was blood. The receptors were sampled from a young woman in good health. The CDR3 runs from the conserved cysteine through the conserved F or W. D genes are given only for firm matches. The listing skips clone size in some rows; elsewhere it reads once, few, many or a size class.

CDR3aa | CDR3nt | j_gene | d_gene | v_gene | abundance
CASSKSGQDRYYGYTF | TGTGCCAGCAGCAAATCCGGACAGGATCGGTACTATGGCTACACCTTC | TRBJ1-2 | TRBD1 | TRBV14 | .
CSARDLGGPWDEQFF | TGCAGTGCTAGAGATCTGGGGGGCCCGTGGGATGAGCAGTTCTTC | TRBJ2-1 | . | TRBV20-1 | few
CASSLSPSGSSYNEQFF | TGTGCCAGCAGCTTATCCCCTAGCGGGAGCTCCTACAATGAGCAGTTCTTC | TRBJ2-1 | TRBD2 | TRBV5-1 | many
CASSLPGRTNQPQHF | TGTGCCAGCAGTTTACCGGGACGGACAAATCAGCCCCAGCATTTT | TRBJ1-5 | . | TRBV28 | .
CSATQRADYNEQFF | TGCAGTGCTACCCAGCGGGCGGACTACAATGAGCAGTTCTTC | TRBJ2-1 | . | TRBV20-1 | few
CASSYRGTNYGYTF | TGTGCCAGCAGTTACCGGGGTACTAACTATGGCTACACCTTC | TRBJ1-2 | . | TRBV27 | .
CASGKEQGAEQYF | TGCGCCAGCGGCAAGGAACAGGGGGCCGAGCAGTACTTC | TRBJ2-7 | TRBD1 | TRBV10-1 | few
CASSQLKGSLYEQYF | TGTGCCAGCAGCCAATTGAAGGGATCATTATACGAGCAGTACTTC | TRBJ2-7 | . | TRBV4-2 | many
CASSQDRVAGGLNNEQFF | TGCGCCAGCAGCCAAGATCGCGTCGCGGGGGGCCTCAACAATGAGCAGTTCTTC | TRBJ2-1 | TRBD2 | TRBV4-1 | .
CASNGPYEQYF | TGTGCCAGCAATGGACCCTACGAGCAGTACTTC | TRBJ2-7 | . | TRBV6-2/TRBV6-3 | .
CASSAVLAGDRNEQFF | TGTGCCAGCAGCGCCGTTCTAGCGGGGGACCGGAATGAGCAGTTCTTC | TRBJ2-1 | TRBD2 | TRBV9 | few
CASVRDRSSYNSPLHF | TGTGCCAGCGTCCGGGACAGGAGCTCCTATAATTCACCCCTCCACTTT | TRBJ1-6 | TRBD1 | TRBV6-1 | .
CASSLARGPFYEQYF | TGTGCCAGCAGCTTAGCACGCGGTCCGTTCTACGAGCAGTACTTC | TRBJ2-7 | . | TRBV7-2 | many
CSTTGFNDEQYF | TGCAGCACAACAGGGTTTAACGACGAGCAGTACTTC | TRBJ2-7 | . | TRBV20-1 | few
CAISEGTPNTGELFF | TGTGCCATCAGTGAGGGGACTCCTAACACCGGGGAGCTGTTTTTT | TRBJ2-2 | . | TRBV10-3 | .
CASSPTGLLNSPLHF | TGTGCCAGCAGCCCCACCGGGCTATTGAATTCACCCCTCCACTTT | TRBJ1-6 | . | TRBV14 | few
CASSLAAGRDRGFGYTF | TGCGCCAGCAGCTTGGCCGCGGGCCGGGACAGGGGATTTGGCTACACCTTC | TRBJ1-2 | TRBD1 | TRBV5-1 | few
CSADKRMNNEQFF | TGCAGTGCAGACAAGCGGATGAATAATGAGCAGTTCTTC | TRBJ2-1 | . | TRBV20-1 | .
CASSQDRGLAGQYF | TGTGCCAGCAGCCAAGACCGGGGACTAGCGGGGCAGTACTTC | TRBJ2-7 | TRBD2 | TRBV3-1 | .
CASSLFAPSADTQYF | TGTGCCAGCAGTTTATTCGCCCCTTCCGCAGATACGCAGTATTTT | TRBJ2-3 | . | TRBV27 | once
CSAAPGQTYEQYF | TGCAGTGCTGCACCGGGACAGACCTACGAGCAGTACTTC | TRBJ2-7 | TRBD1 | TRBV20-1 | .
CASSLGGQGNYQPQHF | TGTGCCAGCAGCTTGGGCGGACAGGGGAATTATCAGCCCCAGCATTTT | TRBJ1-5 | TRBD1 | TRBV7-9 | .
CASSPGLVVGYEQYF | TGCGCCAGCAGCCCCGGACTAGTAGTTGGCTACGAGCAGTACTTC | TRBJ2-7 | TRBD2 | TRBV5-1 | .